The next 12 T cell receptor beta chains were all read from a single sample in a study of blood T cells in healthy people across ages. Primed by a sample-barcoded 5' primer and a J-beta primer mix, a second PCR proceeded for 7 to 11 cycles. TCRdb recomputed calls from the 5' RACE reads with MiXCR, one row per CDR3 protein. Here the sample spans about a million distinct CDR3 sequences, just over 50% being singletons. Specimen: blood. These receptors originate from an older woman in good health.

The V and J genes are TRBV25-1 and TRBJ2-3, with 8 positions matching TRBD1. Germline values: CDR1 MGHDK, CDR2 SYGVNS. V lost 4 bases to trimming and J lost 6 bases; unmatched junction nucleotides: 6. The CDR3 is 14 residues long. The CDR3 DNA follows: TGTGCCAGCAGTGCAGCCAGGGACAGGGATACGCAGTATTTT. Its protein is CASSAARDRDTQYF.

The genes are TRBV7-2 and TRBJ2-3; the match to TRBD2 covers 10 bases. This CDR3 contains 18 residues. The V segment lost 5 bases and the J segment 0 bases; nucleotides outside the gene matches: 11. Looked up from germline, CDR1 is SGHTA and CDR2 is FQGNSA. The CDR3 DNA is TGTGCCAGCAGCCCGACGGGACTAGCGTATACTAGCACAGATACGCAGTATTTT. As protein: CASSPTGLAYTSTDTQYF.

CDR3 DNA sequence: TGTGCCAGCAGTTATTCGGGGATAGAGACCCAGTACTTC. Translation: CASSYSGIETQYF. The chain is built from TRBV27 and TRBJ2-7; perhaps TRBD2 as D (5 bases). The end of the DNA is better explained by TRBJ2-5, so the J call may be wrong. CDR1 is MNHEY and CDR2 is SMNVEV in the germline V gene (reference sequence). The CDR3 has 13 amino acids.

The gene calls are TRBV14 and TRBJ2-3, with 8 bases that match TRBD2. Losses at the gene ends were 1 base for V and 5 bases for J; bases not matched to a gene: 8. The CDR3 is 16 residues long. CDR1 and CDR2 from the germline V gene are SGHDN and FVKESK. CDR3 sequence: CASSQVGAGVRDTQYF. CDR3 sequence (DNA): TGTGCCAGCAGCCAAGTCGGAGCGGGAGTTAGAGATACGCAGTATTTT. The variable domain in full, completed from reference TRBV14 and TRBJ2-3, reads EAGVTQFPSHSVIEKGQTVTLRCDPISGHDNLYWYRRVMGKEIKFLLHFVKESKQDESGMPNNRFLAERTGGTYSTLKVQPAELEDSGVYFCASSQVGAGVRDTQYFGPGTRLTVL.

The CDR3 DNA follows: TGTGCCAGCAGTGGCCGACTAGCGGGAGGCAGAGATACGCAGTATTTT. Encoded protein: CASSGRLAGGRDTQYF. V is TRBV25-1 and J is TRBJ2-3, with 13 bases lining up with TRBD2. This CDR3 spans 16 amino acids. Losses at the gene ends were 4 bases for V and 5 bases for J; bases not matched to a gene: 6. Looked up from germline, CDR1 is MGHDK and CDR2 is SYGVNS.

The chain has TRBV28 and TRBJ2-2; 8 nucleotides line up with TRBD2. J lost 5 bases, V lost 6 bases, and 11 bases had no gene match. Per germline, CDR1 MDHEN and CDR2 SYDVKM. The CDR3 is made up of 16 amino acids. CDR3 protein: CASSRLAPLGTGELFF. The CDR3 DNA reads TGTGCCAGCAGCCGACTAGCGCCTCTAGGGACCGGGGAGCTGTTTTTT.

There are many counts of this clonotype. The chain has TRBV29-1 and TRBJ2-7; no reliable D call. The CDR3 consists of 12 residues. Germline loops: CDR1 SQVTM, CDR2 ANQGSEA. Trimming removed 4 bases from V and 4 bases from J, with 11 bases in between. Here the CDR3 DNA reads TGCAGCGTTGTGGTCACCCTATACGAGCAGTACTTC. As protein: CSVVVTLYEQYF.

This clonotype showed up just a few times. The chain couples TRBV7-2 to TRBJ2-4; D may be TRBD1 (5 bases). Trimming left V 4 bases short and J 1 base short, with 17 bases between. Germline CDR1 SGHTA, CDR2 FQGNSA. This CDR3 region has 17 residues. This CDR3 reads CASSSWGLGVAKNIQYF. DNA of the CDR3: TGTGCCAGCAGCTCTTGGGGTTTAGGGGTTGCCAAAAACATTCAGTACTTC.

The CDR3 sequence: CSAPGQYTGELFF. The CDR3 DNA reads as TGCAGTGCCCCGGGACAGTACACCGGGGAGCTGTTTTTT. The genes are TRBV20-1 and TRBJ2-2; 7 bases map to TRBD1. Germline lookup yields CDR1 DFQATT and CDR2 SNEGSKA (reference sequence). This CDR3 contains 13 residues. V gave up 6 bases and J gave up 3 bases; unmatched junction bases: 4.

The genes are TRBV10-3 and TRBJ1-6; D uncertain. The CDR3 is 15 residues long. The V and J ends lost 5 bases and 5 bases respectively, with 13 bases between them. The V gene's germline CDR1 is ENHRY and CDR2 SYGVKD. The CDR3 is CAISSPTANNSPLHF. CDR3 nucleotides: TGTGCCATCAGTTCCCCCACGGCTAATAATTCACCCCTCCACTTT.

The chain links TRBV29-1 to TRBJ1-2; D might be TRBD1 (5 bases). This CDR3 is built from 17 residues. Deletions cut 3 bases from V and 4 bases from J, with 24 bases between. Germline CDR1 reads SQVTM; CDR2 reads ANQGSEA. The CDR3 here is CSVDQPSAQGSPYGYTF. CDR3 in DNA: TGCAGCGTTGACCAACCATCGGCCCAGGGATCCCCCTATGGCTACACCTTC.

V gene TRBV27 combines with J gene TRBJ1-2, with D possibly TRBD1 on 5 matching bases. Trimming took off 4 bases at V and 0 bases at J, with 12 bases between the two ends. In germline, CDR1 is MNHEY, CDR2 SMNVEV (reference sequence). The CDR3 length is 15 residues. CDR3 bases: TGTGCCAGCAGTTCACAGGTGGTTACTAACTATGGCTACACCTTC. It codes for CASSSQVVTNYGYTF.